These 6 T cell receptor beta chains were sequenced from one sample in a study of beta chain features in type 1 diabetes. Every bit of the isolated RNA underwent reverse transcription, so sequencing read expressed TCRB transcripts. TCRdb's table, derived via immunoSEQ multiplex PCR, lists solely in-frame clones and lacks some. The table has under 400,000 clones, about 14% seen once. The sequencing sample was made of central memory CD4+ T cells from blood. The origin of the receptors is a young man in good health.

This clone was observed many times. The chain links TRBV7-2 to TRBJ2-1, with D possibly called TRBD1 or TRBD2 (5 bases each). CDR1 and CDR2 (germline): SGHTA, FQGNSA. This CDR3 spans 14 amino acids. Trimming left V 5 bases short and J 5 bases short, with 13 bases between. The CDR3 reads CASSPGRIHNEQFF. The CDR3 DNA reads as TGTGCCAGCAGCCCGGGACGGATCCACAATGAGCAGTTCTTC. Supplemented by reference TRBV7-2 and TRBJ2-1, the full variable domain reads GAGVSQSPSNKVTEKGKDVELRCDPISGHTALYWYRQSLGQGLEFLIYFQGNSAPDKSGLPSDRFSAERTGGSVSTLTIQRTQQEDSAVYLCASSPGRIHNEQFFGPGTRLTVL.

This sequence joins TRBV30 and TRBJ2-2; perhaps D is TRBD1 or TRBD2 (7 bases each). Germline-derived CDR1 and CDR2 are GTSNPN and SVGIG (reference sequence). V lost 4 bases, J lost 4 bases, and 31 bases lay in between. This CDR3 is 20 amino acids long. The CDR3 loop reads CAWISGQGVFSGYSTGELFF. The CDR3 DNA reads TGTGCCTGGATCTCAGGGCAGGGGGTATTTAGCGGGTACTCCACCGGGGAGCTGTTTTTT.

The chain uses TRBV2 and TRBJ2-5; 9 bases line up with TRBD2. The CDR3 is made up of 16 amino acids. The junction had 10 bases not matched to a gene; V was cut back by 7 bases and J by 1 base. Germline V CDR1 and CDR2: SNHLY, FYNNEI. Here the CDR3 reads CASTQKGRGGQETQYF. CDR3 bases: TGTGCCAGCACCCAAAAGGGGCGGGGGGGCCAAGAGACCCAGTACTTC. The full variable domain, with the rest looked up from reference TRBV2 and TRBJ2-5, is EPEVTQTPSHQVTQMGQEVILRCVPISNHLYFYWYRQILGQKVEFLVSFYNNEISEKSEIFDDQFSVERPDGSNFTLKIRSTKLEDSAMYFCASTQKGRGGQETQYFGPGTRLLVL.

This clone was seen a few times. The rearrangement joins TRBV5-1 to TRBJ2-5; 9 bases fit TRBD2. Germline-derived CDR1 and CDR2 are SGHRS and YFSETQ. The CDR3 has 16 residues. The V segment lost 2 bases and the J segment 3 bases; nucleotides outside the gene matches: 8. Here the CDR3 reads CASSLFGLAQKETQYF. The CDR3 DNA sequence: TGCGCCAGCAGCTTATTCGGACTAGCGCAAAAAGAGACCCAGTACTTC.

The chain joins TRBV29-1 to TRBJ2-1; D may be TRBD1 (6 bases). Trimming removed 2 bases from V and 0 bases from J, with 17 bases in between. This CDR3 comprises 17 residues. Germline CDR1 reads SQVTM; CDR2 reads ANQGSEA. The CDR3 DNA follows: TGCAGCGTTGAAATACTTGGGGGCATCAGCTCCTACAATGAGCAGTTCTTC. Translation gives CSVEILGGISSYNEQFF.

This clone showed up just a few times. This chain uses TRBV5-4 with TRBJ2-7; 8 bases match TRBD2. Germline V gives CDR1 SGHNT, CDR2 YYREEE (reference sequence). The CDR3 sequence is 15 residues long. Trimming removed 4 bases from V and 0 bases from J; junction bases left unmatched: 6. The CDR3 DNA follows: TGTGCCAGCAGCGACGGGGGGGTAAGCTCCTACGAGCAGTACTTC. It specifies CASSDGGVSSYEQYF.